The subject of this entry is one T cell receptor beta chain. Its recognized antigen is unknown. It has no much larger one-base neighbor in the sample; base qualities were not kept. These data are taken from a study of response to subunit inactivated influenza vaccine (dated by TCRdb to 2016 to 2019). Regarding the study in general: To follow how T cells responded to a trivalent subunit inactivated influenza vaccine, the researchers relied on deep quantitative profiling of the T cell receptor repertoire.

Library preparation used RT-PCR. The instrument was an Illumina HiSeq 2500. The public reads were quality trimmed at Q25 with fastp and then assembled into clones with MiXCR by TCRdb, keeping productive beta chains. A single entry per CDR3 protein holds the most common genes and DNA from its merged rows. The sample table shows hundreds of thousands of distinct CDR3 sequences, and 14% are seen once. The ten largest clonotypes hold 7.5% to 8% of the sample. Looking up the germline V gene (reference sequence) yields CDR1 WNHNN and CDR2 SYGVQD. V is clipped by 3 bases and J by 4 bases, and the sequence between their germline boundaries is 10 bases long. The cysteine opens and the phenylalanine closes a CDR3 of 13 amino acids. The retained sequence is limited to the CDR3, 39 bases, with the frame set at the first base. Points the paper makes about the study in general: According to the authors, only a limited number of new T cells may be recruited by each seasonal influenza vaccination.

Recombination joined TRBV10-1 with TRBJ2-7, and possibly TRBD1, on 5 matching bases. The source was PBMCs from blood, collected around 14 days before vaccination. This clonotype was sampled from a man aged 50 to 60 who received an inactivated influenza vaccine. Donor details come from another sample of the same person, matched by shared clones. Here the CDR3 is given as CASSENQGYEQYF. The DNA sequence is as follows: TGCGCCAGCAGTGAAAATCAGGGTTACGAGCAGTACTTC.